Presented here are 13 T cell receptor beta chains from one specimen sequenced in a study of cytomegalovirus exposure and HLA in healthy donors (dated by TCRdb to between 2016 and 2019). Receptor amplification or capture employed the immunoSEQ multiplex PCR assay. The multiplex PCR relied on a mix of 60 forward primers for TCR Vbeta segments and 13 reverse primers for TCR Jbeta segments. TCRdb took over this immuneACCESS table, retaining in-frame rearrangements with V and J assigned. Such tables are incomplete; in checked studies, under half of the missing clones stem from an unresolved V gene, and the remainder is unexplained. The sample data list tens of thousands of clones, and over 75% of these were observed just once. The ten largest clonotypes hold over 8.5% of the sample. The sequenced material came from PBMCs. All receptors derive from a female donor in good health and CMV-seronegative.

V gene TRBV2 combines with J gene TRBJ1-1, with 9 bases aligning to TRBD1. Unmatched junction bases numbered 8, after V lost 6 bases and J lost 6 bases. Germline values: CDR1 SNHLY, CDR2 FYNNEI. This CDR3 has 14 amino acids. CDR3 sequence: CASSSQGAQSEAFF. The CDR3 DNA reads TGTGCCAGCAGCTCACAGGGGGCGCAGTCTGAAGCTTTCTTT.

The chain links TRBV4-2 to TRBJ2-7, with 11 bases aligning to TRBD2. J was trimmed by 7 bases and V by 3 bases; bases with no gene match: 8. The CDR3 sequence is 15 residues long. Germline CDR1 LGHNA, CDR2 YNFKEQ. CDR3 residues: CASSQGLADSREQYF. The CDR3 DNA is TGTGCCAGCAGCCAGGGACTAGCGGACTCGAGGGAGCAGTACTTC.

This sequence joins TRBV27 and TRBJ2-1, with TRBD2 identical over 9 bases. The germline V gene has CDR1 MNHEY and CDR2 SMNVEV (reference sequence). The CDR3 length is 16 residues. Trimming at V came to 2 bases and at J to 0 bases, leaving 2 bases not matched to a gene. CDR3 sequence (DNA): TGTGCCAGCAGTTTACTAGCGGGGAGCTCCTACAATGAGCAGTTCTTC. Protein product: CASSLLAGSSYNEQFF.

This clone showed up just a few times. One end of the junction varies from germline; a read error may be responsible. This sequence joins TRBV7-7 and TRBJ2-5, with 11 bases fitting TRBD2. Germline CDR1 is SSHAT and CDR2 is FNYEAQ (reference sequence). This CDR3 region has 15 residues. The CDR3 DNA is TGTGCTAGCAGCGCCTTAGCGGGAGGGCAAGAGACCCAGTACTTC. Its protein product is CASSALAGGQETQYF.

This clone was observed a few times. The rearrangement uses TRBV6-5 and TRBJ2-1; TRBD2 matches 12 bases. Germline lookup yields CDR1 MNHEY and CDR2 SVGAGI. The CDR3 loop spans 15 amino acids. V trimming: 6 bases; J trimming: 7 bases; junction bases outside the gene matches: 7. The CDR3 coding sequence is TGTGCCAGCAGGGTCACTAGCGGGAGGTCTAATGAGCAGTTCTTC. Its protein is CASRVTSGRSNEQFF.

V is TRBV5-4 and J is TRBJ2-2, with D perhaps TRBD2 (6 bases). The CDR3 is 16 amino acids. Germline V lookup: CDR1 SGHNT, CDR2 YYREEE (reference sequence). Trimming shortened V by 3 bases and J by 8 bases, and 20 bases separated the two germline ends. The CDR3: CASSSGGTPEFGELFF. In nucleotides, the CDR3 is TGTGCCAGCAGCTCTGGCGGGACTCCCGAGTTTGGGGAGCTGTTTTTT.

CDR3: CASSLGGPGYEQYF. The CDR3 nucleotides are TGTGCCAGCAGCCTCGGGGGGCCCGGATACGAGCAGTACTTC. The chain is built from TRBV7-3 and TRBJ2-7; weak D call: TRBD2 (7 bases). The CDR3 sequence is 14 residues long. V was clipped by 5 bases and J by 4 bases, with 15 bases between them. Germline V gene lookup returns CDR1 SGHTA and CDR2 FQGTGA.

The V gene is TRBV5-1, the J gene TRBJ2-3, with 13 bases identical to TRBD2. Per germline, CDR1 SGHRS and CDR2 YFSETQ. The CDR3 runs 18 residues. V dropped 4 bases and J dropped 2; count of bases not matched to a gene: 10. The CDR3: CASSPYPLAGGSTDTQYF. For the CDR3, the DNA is TGCGCCAGCAGCCCCTACCCACTAGCGGGGGGGTCCACAGATACGCAGTATTTT.

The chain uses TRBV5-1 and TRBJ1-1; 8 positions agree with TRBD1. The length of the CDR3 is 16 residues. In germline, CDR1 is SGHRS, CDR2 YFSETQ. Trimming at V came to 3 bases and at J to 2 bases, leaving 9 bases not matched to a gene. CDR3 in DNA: TGCGCCAGCAGCTCTCAGGGGGCGAATAGTAACACTGAAGCTTTCTTT. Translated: CASSSQGANSNTEAFF.

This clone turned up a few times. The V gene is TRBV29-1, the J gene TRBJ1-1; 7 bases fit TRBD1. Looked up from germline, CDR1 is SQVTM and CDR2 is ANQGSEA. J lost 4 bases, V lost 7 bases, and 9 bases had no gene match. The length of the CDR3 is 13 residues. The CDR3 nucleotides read TGCAGCGCGTCACAGGGGCTGGGCACTGAAGCTTTCTTT. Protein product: CSASQGLGTEAFF. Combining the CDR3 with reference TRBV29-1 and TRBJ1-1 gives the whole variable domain SAVISQKPSRDICQRGTSLTIQCQVDSQVTMMFWYRQQPGQSLTLIATANQGSEATYESGFVIDKFPISRPNLTFSTLTVSNMSPEDSSIYLCSASQGLGTEAFFGQGTRLTVV.

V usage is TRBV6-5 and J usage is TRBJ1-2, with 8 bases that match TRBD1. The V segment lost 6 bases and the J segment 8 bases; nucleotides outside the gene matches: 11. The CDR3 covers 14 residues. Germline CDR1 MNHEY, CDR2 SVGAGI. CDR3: CASSFDRGDRGYTF. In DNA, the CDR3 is TGTGCCAGCAGCTTCGACAGGGGCGATAGAGGCTACACCTTC.

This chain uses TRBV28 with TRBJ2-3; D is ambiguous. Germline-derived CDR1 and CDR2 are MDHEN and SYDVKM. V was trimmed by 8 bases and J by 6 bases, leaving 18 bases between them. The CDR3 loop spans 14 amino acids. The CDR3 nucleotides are TGTGCCAGCTTCCCGCTTTGGGCCTCGGATACGCAGTATTTT. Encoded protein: CASFPLWASDTQYF.

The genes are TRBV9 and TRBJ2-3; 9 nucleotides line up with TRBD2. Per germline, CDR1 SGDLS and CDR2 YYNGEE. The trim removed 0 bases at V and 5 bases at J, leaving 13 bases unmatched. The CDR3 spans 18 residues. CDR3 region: CASSVGYLVAGAGDTQYF. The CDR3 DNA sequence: TGTGCCAGCAGCGTAGGGTATTTGGTAGCGGGGGCGGGAGATACGCAGTATTTT.